This note documents a single T cell receptor beta chain sequence. Its antigen is not known. Compared with germline, one end of the junction differs, possibly owing to a read error. With autoimmune disease history or systemic immunosuppression, patients were excluded. The sample is drawn from a study of OX40 agonist ivuxolimab in advanced cancers. Study in general: Patients were treated with intravenous ivuxolimab, dosed at 0.01 to 10 mg/kg and infused every 2 weeks. Study observations and caveats: At 0.1 to 3.0 mg/kg and by week 6, CD4+ and CD8+ T cells in the blood had expanded clonally. Expanded peripheral T-cell antigen specificity went undetermined.

This CDR3 spans 10 amino acids. CDR1 is MNHEY, CDR2 SMNVEV, per germline (reference sequence). This table comes from immunoSEQ multiplex PCR, and its TCRdb copy is limited to in-frame clones, with some not included. The sample records 100,000 to 150,000 clones, around 90% being singletons. The chain joins TRBV27 to TRBJ1-1, with no clear D. The sequence came from an adult with an advanced solid tumor such as melanoma, head and neck, liver or kidney cancer. The sequencing here drew on CD4+ or CD8+ T cells sorted from blood, taken in a trial of the OX40 agonist ivuxolimab. In DNA, the CDR3 is TGTGCCAGCAGTTTACGCCCTACTCCTTTT. As protein: CASSLRPTPF.